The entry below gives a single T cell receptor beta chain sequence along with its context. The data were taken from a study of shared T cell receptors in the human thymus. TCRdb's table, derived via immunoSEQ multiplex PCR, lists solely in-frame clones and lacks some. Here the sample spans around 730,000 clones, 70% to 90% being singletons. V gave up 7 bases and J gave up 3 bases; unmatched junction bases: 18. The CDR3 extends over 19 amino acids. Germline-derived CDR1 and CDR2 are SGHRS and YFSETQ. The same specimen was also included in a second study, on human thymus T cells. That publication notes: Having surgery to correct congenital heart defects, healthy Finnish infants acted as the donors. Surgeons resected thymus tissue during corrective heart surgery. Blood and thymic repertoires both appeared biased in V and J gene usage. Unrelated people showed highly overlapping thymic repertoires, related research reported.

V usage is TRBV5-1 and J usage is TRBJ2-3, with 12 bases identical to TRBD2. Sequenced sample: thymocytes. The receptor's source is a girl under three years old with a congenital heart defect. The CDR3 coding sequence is TGCGCCAGCGCCCCCGTAGGACTAGCGGGGCGAGGTGGTACAGATACGCAGTATTTT. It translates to CASAPVGLAGRGGTDTQYF.